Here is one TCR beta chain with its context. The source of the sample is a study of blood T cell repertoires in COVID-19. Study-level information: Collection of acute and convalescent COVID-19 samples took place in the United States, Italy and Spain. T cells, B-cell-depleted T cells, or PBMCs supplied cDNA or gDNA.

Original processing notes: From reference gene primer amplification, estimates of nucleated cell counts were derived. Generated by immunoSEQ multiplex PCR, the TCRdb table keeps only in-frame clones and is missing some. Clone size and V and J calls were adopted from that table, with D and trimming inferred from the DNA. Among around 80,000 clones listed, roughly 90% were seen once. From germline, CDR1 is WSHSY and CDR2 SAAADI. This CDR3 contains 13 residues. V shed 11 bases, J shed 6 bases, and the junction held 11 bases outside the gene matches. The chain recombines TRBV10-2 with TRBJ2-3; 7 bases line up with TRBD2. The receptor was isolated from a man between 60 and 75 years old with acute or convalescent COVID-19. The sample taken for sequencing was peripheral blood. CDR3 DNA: TGCGCCGGTGGGGGGGGAGGGCTCGATACGCAGTATTTT. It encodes CAGGGGGLDTQYF.